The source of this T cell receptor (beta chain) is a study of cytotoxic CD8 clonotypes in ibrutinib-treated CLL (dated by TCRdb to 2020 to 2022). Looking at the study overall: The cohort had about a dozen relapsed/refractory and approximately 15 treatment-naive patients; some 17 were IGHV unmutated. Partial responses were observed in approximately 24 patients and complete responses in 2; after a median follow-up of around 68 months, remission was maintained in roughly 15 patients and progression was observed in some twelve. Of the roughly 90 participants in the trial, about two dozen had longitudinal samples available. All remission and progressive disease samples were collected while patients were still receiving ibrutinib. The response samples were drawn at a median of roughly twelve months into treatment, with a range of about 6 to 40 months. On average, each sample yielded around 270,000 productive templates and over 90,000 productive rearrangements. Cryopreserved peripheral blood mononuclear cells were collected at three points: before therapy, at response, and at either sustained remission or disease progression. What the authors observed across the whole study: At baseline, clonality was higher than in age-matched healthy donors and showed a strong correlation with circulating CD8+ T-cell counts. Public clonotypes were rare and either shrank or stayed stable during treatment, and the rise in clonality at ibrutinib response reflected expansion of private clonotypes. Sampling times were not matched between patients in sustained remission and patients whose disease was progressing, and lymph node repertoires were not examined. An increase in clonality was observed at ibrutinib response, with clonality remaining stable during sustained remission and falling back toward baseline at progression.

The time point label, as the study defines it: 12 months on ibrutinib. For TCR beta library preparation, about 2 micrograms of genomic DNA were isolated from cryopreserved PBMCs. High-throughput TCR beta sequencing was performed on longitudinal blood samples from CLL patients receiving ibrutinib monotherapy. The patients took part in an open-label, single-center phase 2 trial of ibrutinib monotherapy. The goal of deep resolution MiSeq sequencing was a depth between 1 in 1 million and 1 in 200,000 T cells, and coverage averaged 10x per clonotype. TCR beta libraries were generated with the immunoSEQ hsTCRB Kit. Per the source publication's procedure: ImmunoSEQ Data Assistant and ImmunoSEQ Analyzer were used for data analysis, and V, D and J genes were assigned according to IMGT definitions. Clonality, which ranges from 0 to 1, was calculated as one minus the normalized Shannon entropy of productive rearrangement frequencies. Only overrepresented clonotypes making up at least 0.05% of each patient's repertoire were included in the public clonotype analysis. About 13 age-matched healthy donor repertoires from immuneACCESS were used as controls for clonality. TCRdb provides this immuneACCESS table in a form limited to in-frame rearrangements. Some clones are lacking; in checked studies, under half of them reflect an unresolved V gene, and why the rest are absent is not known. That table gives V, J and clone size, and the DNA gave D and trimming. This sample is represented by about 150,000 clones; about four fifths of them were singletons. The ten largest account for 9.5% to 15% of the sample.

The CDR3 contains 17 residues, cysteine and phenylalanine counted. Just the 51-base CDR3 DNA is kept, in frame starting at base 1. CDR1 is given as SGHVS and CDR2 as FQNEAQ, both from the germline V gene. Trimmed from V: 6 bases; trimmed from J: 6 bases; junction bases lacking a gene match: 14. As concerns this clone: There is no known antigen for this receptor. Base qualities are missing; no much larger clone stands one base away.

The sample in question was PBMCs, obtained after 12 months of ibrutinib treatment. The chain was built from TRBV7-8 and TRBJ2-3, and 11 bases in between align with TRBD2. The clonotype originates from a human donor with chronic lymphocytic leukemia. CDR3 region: CASSPPLSGRASDTQYF. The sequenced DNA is TGTGCCAGCAGTCCACCCCTTAGCGGGAGGGCCTCGGATACGCAGTATTTT.